This T cell receptor beta chain was captured in a study of blood T cell repertoires in COVID-19 (dated by TCRdb to the early 2020s). Broadly, across the study: The collaborator samples originated in the United States, Italy and Spain and spanned the acute and convalescent phases of COVID-19. The prospective study material was composed of cDNA or gDNA derived from T cells, B-cell-depleted T cells, or PBMCs. Deeply sampled blood TCRbeta repertoires from subjects exposed to, actively infected with, or recovered from COVID-19 were included in the dataset. The repertoires were made available in a free public database intended to serve as a resource for research on the immune response to SARS-CoV-2. Samples came from the ongoing ImmuneRACE study (first 160 participants) plus 1,254 subjects from 6 global collaborators. A de-identified subject ID, COVID-19 status, age in years and sex were almost always included in the sample metadata. Where available, HLA class I and class II types were taken from metadata supplied by the sample provider and were not determined by assay-based typing. The research as a whole found: The quantity of clinical and demographic metadata differed by source and by participant and was supplied without curation.

Comments on this clone: Its antigen is not yet known. Per-base qualities were not stored, and no clone one base away is much larger.

In the prospective study, participants were roughly 18 to 100 years old, resided in fewer than 25 geographic areas of the United States, and were enrolled through a virtual design. In the prospective study, participants were assigned to cohorts based on the clinical history participants reported in a screening survey and a study questionnaire. Recovered participants in ImmuneRACE Cohort 3 were defined by two consecutive negative NP/OP PCR tests, clearance by a healthcare professional, or resolution of symptoms. In the prospective study, whole blood, serum and a nasopharyngeal or oropharyngeal swab were collected from each participant by mobile phlebotomists. Over an approximately 2-month period, participants in the prospective study had the option of providing additional blood draws and questionnaires. Prospective study blood samples were shipped either frozen or at room temperature before DNA extraction.

The germline V end is reduced by 1 base and the J end by 4 bases; junction bases left unmatched: 4. The germline V gene specifies SGHRS as CDR1 and YFSETQ as CDR2. The CDR3, from cysteine to phenylalanine, totals 15 residues. Only the CDR3 DNA is retained, 45 bases long and in frame from the first base. The immunoSEQ Assay, a bias-controlled multiplex PCR, was used to amplify TCRbeta CDR3 regions from genomic DNA. The authors' pipeline ran thus. The number of nucleated cells in each sample was estimated from the amplification of reference gene primers within the assay. Sequence reads were collapsed and filtered to measure the absolute abundance of every unique TCRbeta CDR3 rearrangement. Productive Simpson clonality was computed per sample as the square root of Simpson's diversity index over productive rearrangements. Not all clones reach the TCRdb copy of this immuneACCESS table, which keeps in-frame sequences only. Checked studies attribute under half of the gap to unresolved V genes and leave the rest unexplained. The V and J calls and clone size were taken over from that table, and D and trimming were inferred from the DNA. The table for this sample lists fewer than 350,000 clones; roughly 89% of them were counted only once. The top ten hold approximately 5.5% of the sample.

The sequence was obtained from a man aged 55 to 70 who had recovered from COVID-19. The chain joins TRBV5-1 to TRBJ2-7; 11 junctional bases match TRBD2. Specimen: PBMCs or T cells enriched from blood (not recorded which). The nucleotide sequence is TGCGCCAGCAGCTTGATTGCTAGCGGGAGGTACGAGCAGTACTTC. The translation is CASSLIASGRYEQYF.